The subject of this entry is one TCR beta chain. These data belong to a study of regulatory T cells in long-lasting Graves disease. Stated time point: newly diagnosed GD, antithyroid drugs for less than 3 months. The TCR library used RNA extracted from PBMCs. Construction of TCR beta libraries relied on iRepertoire HTBI primers and on Arm-PCR targeting CDR3 regions. TCRdb independently ran MiXCR on the multiplex PCR reads; one entry per CDR3 protein. In the table there are about 560,000 distinct CDR3 sequences, around 16% of which are singletons. CDR1 DFQATT and CDR2 SNEGSKA come from the germline V gene (reference sequence). Trimming removed 5 bases at V and 4 bases at J, with 12 bases between. The CDR3 spans 13 residues. These same records also appear under a second study, on T cells in Graves' hyperthyroidism and ophthalmopathy.

This TCR came from a young man with Graves disease. The sample was peripheral blood mononuclear cells (PBMCs), taken at new diagnosis, from a patient treated with antithyroid drugs. This chain uses TRBV20-1 with TRBJ1-5; D remains unclear. In nucleotides, the CDR3 is TGCAGTGCTGGAGCTGACAATAATCAGCCCCAGCATTTT. Protein product: CSAGADNNQPQHF.